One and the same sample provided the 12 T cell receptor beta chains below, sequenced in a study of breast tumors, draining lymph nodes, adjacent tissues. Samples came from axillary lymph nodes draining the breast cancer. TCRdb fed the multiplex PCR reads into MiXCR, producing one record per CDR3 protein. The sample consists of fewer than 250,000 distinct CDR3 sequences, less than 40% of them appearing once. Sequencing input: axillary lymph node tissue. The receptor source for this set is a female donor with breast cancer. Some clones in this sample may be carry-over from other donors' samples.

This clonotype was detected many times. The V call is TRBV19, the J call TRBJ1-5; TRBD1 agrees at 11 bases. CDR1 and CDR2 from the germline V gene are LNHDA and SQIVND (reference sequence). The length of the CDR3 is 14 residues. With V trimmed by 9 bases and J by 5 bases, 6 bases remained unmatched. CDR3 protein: CASSWTGGDQPQHF. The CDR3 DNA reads TGTGCCAGCTCTTGGACAGGGGGCGATCAGCCCCAGCATTTT.

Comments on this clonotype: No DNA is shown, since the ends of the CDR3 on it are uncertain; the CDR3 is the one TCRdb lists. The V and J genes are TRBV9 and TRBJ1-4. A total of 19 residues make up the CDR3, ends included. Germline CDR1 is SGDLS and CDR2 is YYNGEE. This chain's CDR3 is CASSSRNYEQYFGHEKLFF.

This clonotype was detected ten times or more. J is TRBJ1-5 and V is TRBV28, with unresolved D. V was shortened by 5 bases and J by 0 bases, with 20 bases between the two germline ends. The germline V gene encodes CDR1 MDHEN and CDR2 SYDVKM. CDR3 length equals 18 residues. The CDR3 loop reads CASSRKGQQLYSNQPQHF. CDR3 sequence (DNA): TGTGCCAGCAGTAGAAAAGGGCAGCAACTTTATAGCAATCAGCCCCAGCATTTT.

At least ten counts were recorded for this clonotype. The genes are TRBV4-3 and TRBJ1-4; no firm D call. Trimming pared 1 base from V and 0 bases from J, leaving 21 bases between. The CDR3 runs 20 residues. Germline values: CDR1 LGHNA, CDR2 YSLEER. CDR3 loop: CASSQVRQHGGSATNEKLFF. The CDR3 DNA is TGCGCCAGCAGCCAAGTGCGCCAGCATGGTGGTTCCGCAACTAATGAAAAACTGTTTTTT.

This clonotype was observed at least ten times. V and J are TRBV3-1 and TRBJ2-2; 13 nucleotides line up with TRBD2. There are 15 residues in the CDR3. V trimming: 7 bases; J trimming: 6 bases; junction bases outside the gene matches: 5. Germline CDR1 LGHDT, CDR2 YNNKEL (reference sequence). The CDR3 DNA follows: TGTGCCAGCACCCGGACTAGCGGGAGCTCCGGGGAGCTGTTTTTT. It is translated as CASTRTSGSSGELFF.

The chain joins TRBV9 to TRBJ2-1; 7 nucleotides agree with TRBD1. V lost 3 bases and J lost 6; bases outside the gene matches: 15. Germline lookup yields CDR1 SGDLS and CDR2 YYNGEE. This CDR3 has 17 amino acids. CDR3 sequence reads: CASSGDGDRDRVNEQFF. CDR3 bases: TGTGCCAGCAGCGGGGACGGTGACCGAGACAGGGTCAATGAGCAGTTCTTC.

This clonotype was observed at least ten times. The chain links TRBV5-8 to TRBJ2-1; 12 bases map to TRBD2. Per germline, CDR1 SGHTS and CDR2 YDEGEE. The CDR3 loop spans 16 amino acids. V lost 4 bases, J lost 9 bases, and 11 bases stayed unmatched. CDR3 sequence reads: CASSNRLAGALSEQFF. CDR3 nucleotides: TGTGCCAGCAGCAACAGACTAGCGGGAGCCTTATCTGAGCAGTTCTTC.

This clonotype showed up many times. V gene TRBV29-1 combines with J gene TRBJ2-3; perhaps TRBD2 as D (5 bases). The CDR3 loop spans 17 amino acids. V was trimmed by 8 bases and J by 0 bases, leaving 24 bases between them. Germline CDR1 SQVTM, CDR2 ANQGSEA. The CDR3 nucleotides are TGCAGCACCGAGGCGGGTCTAAAAAAGATAAGCACAGATACGCAGTATTTT. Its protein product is CSTEAGLKKISTDTQYF.

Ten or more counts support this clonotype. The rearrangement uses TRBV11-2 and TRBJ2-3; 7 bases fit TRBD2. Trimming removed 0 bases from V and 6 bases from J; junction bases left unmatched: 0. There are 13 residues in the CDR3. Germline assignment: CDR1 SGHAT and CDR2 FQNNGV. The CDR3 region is CASSLELADTQYF. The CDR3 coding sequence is TGTGCCAGCAGCTTAGAACTAGCGGATACGCAGTATTTT.

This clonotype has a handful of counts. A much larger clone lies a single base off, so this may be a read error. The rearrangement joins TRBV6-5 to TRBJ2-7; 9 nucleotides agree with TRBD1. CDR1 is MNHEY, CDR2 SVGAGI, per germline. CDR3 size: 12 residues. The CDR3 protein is CVTTGGDYEQYF. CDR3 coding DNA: TGTGTCACGACAGGGGGGGATTACGAGCAGTACTTC.

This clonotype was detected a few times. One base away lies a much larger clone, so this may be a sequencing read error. CDR3 nucleotide sequence: TGTGCCAGCGGGCACAGAAATGAAAAACTGTTTTTT. Protein: CASGHRNEKLFF. This sequence joins TRBV6-1 and TRBJ1-4; D is undetermined. Germline CDR1 reads MNHNS; CDR2 reads SASEGT. CDR3 length equals 12 residues. Trimming cost V 8 bases and J 5 bases, with 9 bases left between them.

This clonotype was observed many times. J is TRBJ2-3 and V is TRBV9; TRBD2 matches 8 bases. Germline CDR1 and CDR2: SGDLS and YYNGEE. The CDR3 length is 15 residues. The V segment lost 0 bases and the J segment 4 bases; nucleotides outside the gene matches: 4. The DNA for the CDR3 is TGTGCCAGCAGCGTAGTGGCGGGGGGTGCAGATACGCAGTATTTT. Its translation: CASSVVAGGADTQYF.